These 2 T cell receptor beta chains were sequenced from one sample in a study of T cells expressing NK-cell markers. TCRdb re-called the 5' RACE reads and gives one entry per CDR3 protein, without DNA. Its listing shows 350,000 to 400,000 distinct CDR3 sequences. The sample was blood T cells: a sorted CD56 or NKG2C T cell subset, CD4+ or CD8+ T cells, or bulk PBMC T cells (not recorded which). The receptors were gathered from a woman aged 50 to 60 in good health.

The chain couples TRBV7-3 to TRBJ1-1; as DNA is missing, the TRBD1 call by TCRdb cannot be tested. Germline V gives CDR1 SGHTA, CDR2 FQGTGA. This CDR3 is 15 amino acids long. The CDR3 spells CASSLIRQTNTEAFF.

The rearrangement joins TRBV18 to TRBJ2-1. The germline V gene has CDR1 KGHSH and CDR2 LQKENI. This CDR3 contains 15 residues. The chain's CDR3 is CASSPPDSFRNEQFF.